Presented here are 10 T cell receptor beta chains from one specimen sequenced in a study of cytomegalovirus exposure and HLA in healthy donors. 60 Vbeta and 13 Jbeta primers were used in PCR. This table comes from immunoSEQ multiplex PCR, and its TCRdb copy is limited to in-frame clones, with some not included. Among some 190,000 clones listed, more than 70% were seen once. The specimen was PBMCs. Receptors originate from a girl aged 10 to 17 in good health and CMV-seropositive.

This chain joins TRBV11-2 and TRBJ2-5, with TRBD2 matching 10 bases. Germline CDR1 and CDR2: SGHAT and FQNNGV. This CDR3 comprises 15 residues. Trimming cost V 2 bases and J 3 bases; bases outside gene matches: 3. The CDR3 region has the DNA TGTGCCAGCAGCTTACTAGCGGGAGTTAAAGAGACCCAGTACTTC. Its translation: CASSLLAGVKETQYF.

The chain combines TRBV4-1 with TRBJ1-5; D ambiguous. The germline V gene has CDR1 MGHRA and CDR2 YSYEKL. V shed 6 bases and J shed 9 bases, with 27 bases lying between them. This CDR3 has 17 amino acids. In nucleotides, the CDR3 is TGCGCCAGCAGAGCCAAGATCCAAACAGCTATCCGTCGGCCCCAGCATTTT. This encodes CASRAKIQTAIRRPQHF.

The chain uses TRBV19 and TRBJ1-1; no clear D. Germline V CDR1 and CDR2: LNHDA, SQIVND (reference sequence). Trimming pared 7 bases from V and 1 base from J, leaving 10 bases between. CDR3 length: 13 residues. The CDR3 here is CASIMGRNTEAFF. The DNA of the CDR3 is TGTGCCAGTATCATGGGCAGGAACACTGAAGCTTTCTTT.

The J gene is TRBJ2-7, the V gene TRBV2; D is ambiguous. V was clipped by 4 bases and J by 3 bases, with 16 bases between them. Germline lookup yields CDR1 SNHLY and CDR2 FYNNEI. CDR3 length equals 15 residues. The CDR3 loop reads CASSGNNPPLYEQYF. The CDR3 DNA follows: TGTGCCAGCAGTGGAAACAATCCCCCTCTCTACGAGCAGTACTTC.

The V call is TRBV18, the J call TRBJ1-2, with 8 bases identical to TRBD1. Germline V gene data show CDR1 as KGHSH and CDR2 as LQKENI. The V gene end was trimmed by 5 bases and the J gene end by 4 bases; junction bases not matched to a gene: 3. The CDR3 loop spans 13 amino acids. CDR3 in DNA: TGTGCCAGCTCAGCAACAGGGGGCTATGGCTACACCTTC. It is translated as CASSATGGYGYTF. Variable domain in full (rest from reference TRBV18 and TRBJ1-2): NAGVMQNPRHLVRRRGQEARLRCSPMKGHSHVYWYRQLPEEGLKFMVYLQKENIIDESGMPKERFSAEFPKEGPSILRIQQVVRGDSAAYFCASSATGGYGYTFGSGTRLTVV.

The chain carries TRBV4-1 and TRBJ1-6; D gene unclear. The V end was cut by 4 bases, the J end by 10 bases, with 14 bases between. The germline V gene has CDR1 MGHRA and CDR2 YSYEKL. CDR3 length: 14 amino acids. The CDR3 DNA reads as TGCGCCAGCAGCCCCACTGAGGCAGTCTCACCCCTCCACTTT. Protein sequence: CASSPTEAVSPLHF.

This rearrangement joins TRBV7-2 to TRBJ2-1; 7 positions agree with TRBD2. This CDR3 has 18 amino acids. Trimming removed 5 bases from V and 4 bases from J; junction bases left unmatched: 17. Per germline, CDR1 SGHTA and CDR2 FQGNSA. The CDR3 DNA sequence: TGTGCCAGCAGCGCAGCGGGAACGAGACCCCGGCGTTACAATGAGCAGTTCTTC. Translated, it gives CASSAAGTRPRRYNEQFF.

V usage is TRBV25-1 and J usage is TRBJ2-5, with 8 bases lining up with TRBD1. Losses at the gene ends were 3 bases for V and 3 bases for J; bases not matched to a gene: 9. The CDR3 length is 16 residues. Germline loops: CDR1 MGHDK, CDR2 SYGVNS. DNA for the CDR3: TGTGCCAGCAGTGAGGAGGACAGGGCACGAAAAGAGACCCAGTACTTC. This codes for CASSEEDRARKETQYF.

The V gene is TRBV5-1, the J gene TRBJ2-1, with 11 bases lining up with TRBD2. The germline V gene encodes CDR1 SGHRS and CDR2 YFSETQ. With 0 bases clipped from V and 0 bases from J, the junction kept 5 bases outside the gene matches. The CDR3 totals 18 residues. DNA of the CDR3: TGCGCCAGCAGCTTGGTACCTGGACTAGCGGGCTCCTACAATGAGCAGTTCTTC. Translating gives CASSLVPGLAGSYNEQFF.

V gene TRBV29-1 combines with J gene TRBJ2-7, with TRBD2 as a possible D gene (7 bases). The CDR3 extends over 16 amino acids. V lost 6 bases and J lost 6, with 27 bases in between. Germline lookup yields CDR1 SQVTM and CDR2 ANQGSEA. The DNA for the CDR3 is TGCAGCGTGGGGGTCCGGGGGGACAAGCCTTTAGGCGAGCAGTACTTC. Amino acids: CSVGVRGDKPLGEQYF.